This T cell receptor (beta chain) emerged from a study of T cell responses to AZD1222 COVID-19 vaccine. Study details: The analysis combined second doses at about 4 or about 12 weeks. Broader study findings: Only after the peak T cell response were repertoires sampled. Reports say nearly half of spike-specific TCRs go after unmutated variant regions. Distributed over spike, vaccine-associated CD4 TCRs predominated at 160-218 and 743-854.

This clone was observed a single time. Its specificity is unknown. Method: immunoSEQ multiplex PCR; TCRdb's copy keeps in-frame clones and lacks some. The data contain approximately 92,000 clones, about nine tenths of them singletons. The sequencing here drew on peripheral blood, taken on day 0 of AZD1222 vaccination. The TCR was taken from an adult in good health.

Here the CDR3 DNA reads TGCAGCGTTTTTGACAGAATCCAAGAGACCCAGTACTTC. Amino acid sequence: CSVFDRIQETQYF. The chain employs TRBV29-1 and TRBJ2-5; perhaps TRBD1 as D (5 bases). Germline V lookup: CDR1 SQVTM, CDR2 ANQGSEA. The CDR3 has 13 residues. The V and J ends lost 5 bases and 1 base respectively, with 11 bases between them.